This T cell receptor (beta chain) is from a study of T cell changes during pregnancy in multiple sclerosis (dated by TCRdb to about 2019). Study-level background: In women with multiple sclerosis, the researchers looked at how the T cell repertoire shifted as pregnancy progressed.

About this clone itself: Its antigen is still unknown. Per-base quality was not reported, and no clone a single base away is much larger than it.

Sequences SGDLS (CDR1) and YYNGEE (CDR2) are obtained from the germline V gene. Unmatched junction bases come to 1, with V trimmed by 5 bases and J by 0 bases. Reading from cysteine to phenylalanine, the CDR3 counts 13 amino acids. Here the CDR3 DNA is all that survives: 39 bases in frame from base 1. Library construction relied on the immunoSEQ multiplex PCR assay. Not all clones reach the TCRdb copy of this immuneACCESS table, which keeps in-frame sequences only. Checked studies attribute under half of the gap to unresolved V genes and leave the rest unexplained. The sample includes approximately 58,000 clones, with about 90% observed a single time. Less than 0.2% of the sample is held by the ten biggest clonotypes.

The clonotype originates from a female donor in good health, enrolled as a control in a pregnancy study. The chain uses TRBV9 and TRBJ1-2, with 7 bases in between that match TRBD1. The sample here was CD4+ T cells from peripheral blood mononuclear cells, taken after pregnancy. For the CDR3, the sequence is CASRGQPNYGYTF. The nucleotide sequence is given as TGTGCCAGCAGGGGACAGCCTAACTATGGCTACACCTTC.